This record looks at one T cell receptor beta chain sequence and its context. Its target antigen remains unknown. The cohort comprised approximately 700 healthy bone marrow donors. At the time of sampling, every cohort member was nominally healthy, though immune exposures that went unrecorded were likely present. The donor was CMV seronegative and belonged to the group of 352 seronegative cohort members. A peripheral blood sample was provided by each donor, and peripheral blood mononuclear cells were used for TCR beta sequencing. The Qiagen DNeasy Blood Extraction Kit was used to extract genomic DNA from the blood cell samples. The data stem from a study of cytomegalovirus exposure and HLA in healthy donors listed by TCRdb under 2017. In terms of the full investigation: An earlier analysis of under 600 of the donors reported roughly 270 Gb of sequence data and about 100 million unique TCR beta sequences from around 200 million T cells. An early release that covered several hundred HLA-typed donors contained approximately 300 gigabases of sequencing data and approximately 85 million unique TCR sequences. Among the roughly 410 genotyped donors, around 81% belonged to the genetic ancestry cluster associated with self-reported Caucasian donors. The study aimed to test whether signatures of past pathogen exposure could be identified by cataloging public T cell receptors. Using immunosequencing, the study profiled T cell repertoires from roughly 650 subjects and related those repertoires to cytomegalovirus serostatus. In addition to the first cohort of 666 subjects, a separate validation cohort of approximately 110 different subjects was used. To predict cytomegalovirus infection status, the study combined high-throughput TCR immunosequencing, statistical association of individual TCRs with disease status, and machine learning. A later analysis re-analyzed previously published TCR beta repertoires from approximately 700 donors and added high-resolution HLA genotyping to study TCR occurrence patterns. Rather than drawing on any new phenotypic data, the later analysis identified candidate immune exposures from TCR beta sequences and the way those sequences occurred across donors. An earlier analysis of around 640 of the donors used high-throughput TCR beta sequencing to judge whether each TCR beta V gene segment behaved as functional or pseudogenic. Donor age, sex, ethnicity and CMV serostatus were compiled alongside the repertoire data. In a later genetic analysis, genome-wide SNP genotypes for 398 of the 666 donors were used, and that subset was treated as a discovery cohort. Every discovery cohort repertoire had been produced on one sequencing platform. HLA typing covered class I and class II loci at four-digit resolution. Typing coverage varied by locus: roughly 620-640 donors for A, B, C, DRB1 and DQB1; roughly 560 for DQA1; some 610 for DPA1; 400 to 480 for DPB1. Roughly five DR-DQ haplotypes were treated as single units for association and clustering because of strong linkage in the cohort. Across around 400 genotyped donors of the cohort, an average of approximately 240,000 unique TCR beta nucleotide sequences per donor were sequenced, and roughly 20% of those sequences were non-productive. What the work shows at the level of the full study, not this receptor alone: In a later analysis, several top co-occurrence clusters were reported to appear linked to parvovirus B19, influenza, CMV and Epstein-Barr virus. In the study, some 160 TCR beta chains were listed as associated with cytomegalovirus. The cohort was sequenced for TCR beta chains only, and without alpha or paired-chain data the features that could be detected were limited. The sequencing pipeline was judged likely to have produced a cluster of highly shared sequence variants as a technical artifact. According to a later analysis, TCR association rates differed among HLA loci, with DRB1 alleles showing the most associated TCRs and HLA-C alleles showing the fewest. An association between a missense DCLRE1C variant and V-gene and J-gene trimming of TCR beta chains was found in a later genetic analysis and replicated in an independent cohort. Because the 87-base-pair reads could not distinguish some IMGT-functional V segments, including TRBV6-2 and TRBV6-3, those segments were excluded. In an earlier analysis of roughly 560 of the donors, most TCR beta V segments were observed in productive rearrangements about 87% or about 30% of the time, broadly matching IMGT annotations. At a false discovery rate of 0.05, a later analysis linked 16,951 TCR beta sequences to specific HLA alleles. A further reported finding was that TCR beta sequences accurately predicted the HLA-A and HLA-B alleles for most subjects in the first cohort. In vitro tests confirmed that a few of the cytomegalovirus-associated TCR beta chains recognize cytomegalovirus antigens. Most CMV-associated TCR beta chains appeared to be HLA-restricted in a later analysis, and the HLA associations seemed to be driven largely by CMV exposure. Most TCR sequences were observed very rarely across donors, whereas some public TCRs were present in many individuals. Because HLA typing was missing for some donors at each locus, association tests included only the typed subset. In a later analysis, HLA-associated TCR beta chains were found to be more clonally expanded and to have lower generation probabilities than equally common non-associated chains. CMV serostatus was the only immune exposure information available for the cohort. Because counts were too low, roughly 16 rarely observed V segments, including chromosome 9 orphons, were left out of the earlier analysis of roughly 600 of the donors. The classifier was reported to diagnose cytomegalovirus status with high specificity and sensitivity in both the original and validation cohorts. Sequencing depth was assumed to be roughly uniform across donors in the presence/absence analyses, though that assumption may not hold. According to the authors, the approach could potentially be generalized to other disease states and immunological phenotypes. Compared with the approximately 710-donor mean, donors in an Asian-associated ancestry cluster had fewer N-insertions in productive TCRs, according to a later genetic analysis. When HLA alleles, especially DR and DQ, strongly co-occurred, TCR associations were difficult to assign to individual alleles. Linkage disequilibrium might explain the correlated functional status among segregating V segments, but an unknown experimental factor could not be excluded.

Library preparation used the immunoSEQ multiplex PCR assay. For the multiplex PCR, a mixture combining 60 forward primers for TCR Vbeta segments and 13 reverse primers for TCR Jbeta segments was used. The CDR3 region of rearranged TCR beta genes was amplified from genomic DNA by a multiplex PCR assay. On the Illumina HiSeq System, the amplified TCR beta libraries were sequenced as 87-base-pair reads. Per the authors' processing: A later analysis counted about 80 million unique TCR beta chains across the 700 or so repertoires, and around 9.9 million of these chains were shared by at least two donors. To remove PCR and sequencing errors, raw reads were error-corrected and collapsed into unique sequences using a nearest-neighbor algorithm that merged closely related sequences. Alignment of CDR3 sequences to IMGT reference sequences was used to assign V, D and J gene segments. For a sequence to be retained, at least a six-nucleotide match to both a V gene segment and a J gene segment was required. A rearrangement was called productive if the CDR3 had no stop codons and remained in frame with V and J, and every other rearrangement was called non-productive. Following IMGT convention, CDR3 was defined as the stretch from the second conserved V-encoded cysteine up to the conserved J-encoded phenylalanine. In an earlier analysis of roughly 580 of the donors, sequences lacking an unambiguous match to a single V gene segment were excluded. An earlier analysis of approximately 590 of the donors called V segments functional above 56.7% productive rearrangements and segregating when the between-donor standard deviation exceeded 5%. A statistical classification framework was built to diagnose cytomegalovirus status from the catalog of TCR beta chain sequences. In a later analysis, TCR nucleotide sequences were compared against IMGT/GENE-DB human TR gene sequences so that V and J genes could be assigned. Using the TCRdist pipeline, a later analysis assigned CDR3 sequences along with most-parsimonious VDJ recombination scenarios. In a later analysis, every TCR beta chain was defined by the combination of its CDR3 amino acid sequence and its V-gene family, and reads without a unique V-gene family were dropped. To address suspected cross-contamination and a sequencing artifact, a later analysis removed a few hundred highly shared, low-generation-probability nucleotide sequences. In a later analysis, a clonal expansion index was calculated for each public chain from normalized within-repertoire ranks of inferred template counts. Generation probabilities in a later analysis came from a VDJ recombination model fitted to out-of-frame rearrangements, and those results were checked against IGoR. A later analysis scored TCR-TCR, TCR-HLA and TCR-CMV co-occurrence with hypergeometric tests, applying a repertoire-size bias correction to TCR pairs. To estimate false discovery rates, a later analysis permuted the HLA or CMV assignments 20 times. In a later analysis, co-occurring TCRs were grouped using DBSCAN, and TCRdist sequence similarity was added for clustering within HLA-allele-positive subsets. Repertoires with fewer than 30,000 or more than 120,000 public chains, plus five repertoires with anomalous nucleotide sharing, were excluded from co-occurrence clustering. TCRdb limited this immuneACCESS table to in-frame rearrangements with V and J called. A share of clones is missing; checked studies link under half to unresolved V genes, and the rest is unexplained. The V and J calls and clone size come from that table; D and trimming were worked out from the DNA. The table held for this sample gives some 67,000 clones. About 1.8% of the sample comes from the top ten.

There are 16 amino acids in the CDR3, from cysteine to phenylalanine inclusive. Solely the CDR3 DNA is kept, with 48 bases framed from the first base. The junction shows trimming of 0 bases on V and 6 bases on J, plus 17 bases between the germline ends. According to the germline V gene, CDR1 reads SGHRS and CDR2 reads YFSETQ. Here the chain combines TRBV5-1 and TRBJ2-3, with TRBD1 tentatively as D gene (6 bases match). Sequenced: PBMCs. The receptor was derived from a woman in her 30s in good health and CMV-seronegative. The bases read TGCGCCAGCAGCTTGGACGGCAGGGGAATCTCGGATACGCAGTATTTT. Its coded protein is CASSLDGRGISDTQYF.